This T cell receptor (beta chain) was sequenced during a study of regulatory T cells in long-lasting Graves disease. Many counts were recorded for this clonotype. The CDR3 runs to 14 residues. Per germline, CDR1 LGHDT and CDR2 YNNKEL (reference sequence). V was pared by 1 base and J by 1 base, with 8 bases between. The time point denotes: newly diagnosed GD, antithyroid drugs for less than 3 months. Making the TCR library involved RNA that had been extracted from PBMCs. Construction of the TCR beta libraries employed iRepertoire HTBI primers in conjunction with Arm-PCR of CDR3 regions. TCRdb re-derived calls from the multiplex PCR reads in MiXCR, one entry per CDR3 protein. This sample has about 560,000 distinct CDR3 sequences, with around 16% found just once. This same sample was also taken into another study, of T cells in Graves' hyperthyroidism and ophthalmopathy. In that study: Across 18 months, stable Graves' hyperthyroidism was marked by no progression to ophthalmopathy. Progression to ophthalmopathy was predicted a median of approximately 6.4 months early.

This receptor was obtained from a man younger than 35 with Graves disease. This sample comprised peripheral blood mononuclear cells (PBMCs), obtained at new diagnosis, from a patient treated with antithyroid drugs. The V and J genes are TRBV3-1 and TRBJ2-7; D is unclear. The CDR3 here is CASSQAASSYEQYF. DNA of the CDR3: TGTGCCAGCAGCCAAGCGGCTAGTTCCTACGAGCAGTACTTC.